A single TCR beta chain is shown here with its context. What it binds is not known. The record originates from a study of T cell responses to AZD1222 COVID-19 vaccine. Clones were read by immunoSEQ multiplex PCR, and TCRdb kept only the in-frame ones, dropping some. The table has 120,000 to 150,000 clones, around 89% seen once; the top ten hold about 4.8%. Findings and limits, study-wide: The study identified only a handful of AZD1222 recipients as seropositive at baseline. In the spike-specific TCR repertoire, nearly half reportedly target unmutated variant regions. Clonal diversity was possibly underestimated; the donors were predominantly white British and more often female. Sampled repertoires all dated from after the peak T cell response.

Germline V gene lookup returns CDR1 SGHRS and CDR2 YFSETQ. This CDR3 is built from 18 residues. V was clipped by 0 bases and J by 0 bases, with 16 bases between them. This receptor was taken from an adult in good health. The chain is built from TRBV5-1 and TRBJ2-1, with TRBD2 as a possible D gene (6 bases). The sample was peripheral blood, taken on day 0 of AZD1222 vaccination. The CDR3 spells CASSLAWGSGLSYNEQFF. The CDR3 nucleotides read TGCGCCAGCAGCTTGGCCTGGGGTAGCGGTCTCTCCTACAATGAGCAGTTCTTC.